This is a list of T cell receptor beta chains from one sample in a study of blood T cell repertoires in COVID-19. Data came from immunoSEQ multiplex PCR; TCRdb stores just in-frame clones and leaves some out. The data contain over 100,000 clones, 75% to 90% of them seen just once; the ten biggest clones take up approximately 4.5%. The specimen sequenced was peripheral blood. These receptors were taken from a man between 60 and 75 years old with COVID-19, enrolled during active disease. Each CDR3 is given with its conserved first and last residue. The D gene is left open where the match is weak. Expanded clones get a size class; other rows say once, few or many, or leave the size out.

v_call	j_call	cdr3_length	d_call	clone_size	cdr3_aa	cdr3_nt
TRBV5-1	TRBJ1-6	15	-	-	CASSLRPSGDSPLHF	TGCGCCAGCAGCTTGCGACCTAGTGGCGATTCACCCCTCCACTTT
TRBV5-5	TRBJ1-4	12	-	-	CARATRIEKLFF	TGTGCCAGGGCCACGAGGATTGAAAAACTGTTTTTT
TRBV7-3	TRBJ2-6	14	-	once	CASSHSSGANVLTF	TGTGCCAGCAGCCACAGCTCTGGGGCCAACGTCCTGACTTTC
TRBV4-3	TRBJ2-2	14	TRBD1	-	CASSLYRGIGELFF	TGCGCCAGCAGCCTCTACAGGGGGATCGGGGAGCTGTTTTTT
TRBV7-9	TRBJ2-7	13	-	-	CASSLASGNEQYF	TGTGCCAGCAGCTTAGCGTCGGGGAACGAGCAGTACTTC
TRBV10-3	TRBJ1-6	14	TRBD1	-	CAISATGDNSPLHF	TGTGCCATCAGTGCGACAGGGGATAATTCACCCCTCCACTTT
TRBV6-1	TRBJ1-2	14	-	-	CASSEASQDYGYTF	TGTGCCAGCAGTGAAGCTTCACAAGACTATGGCTACACCTTC
TRBV11-2	TRBJ1-1	12	-	-	CASSQQDTEAFF	TGTGCCAGCAGCCAACAGGACACTGAAGCTTTCTTT
TRBV18	TRBJ1-2	12	TRBD1	-	CASSRQGPGYTF	TGTGCCAGCTCACGACAGGGGCCTGGCTACACCTTC
TRBV9	TRBJ1-2	15	TRBD1	-	CASSVGDRSYYGYTF	TGTGCCAGCAGCGTAGGGGACAGGTCCTACTATGGCTACACCTTC
TRBV5-1	TRBJ2-4	14	TRBD1	-	CASSLGQGDNIQYF	TGCGCCAGCAGCTTGGGACAGGGAGATAACATTCAGTACTTC
TRBV25-1	TRBJ1-2	12	-	-	CASSASFYGYTF	TGTGCCAGCAGTGCGTCGTTCTATGGCTACACCTTC
TRBV7-8	TRBJ2-1	13	TRBD1	-	CASRSGTVNEQFF	TGTGCCAGCAGGTCCGGGACAGTCAATGAGCAGTTCTTC
TRBV3-1/TRBV3-2	TRBJ1-3	17	TRBD1	-	CASSQAPGTGPGNTIYF	TGTGCCAGCAGCCAAGCCCCCGGGACAGGGCCTGGAAACACCATATATTTT
TRBV7-8	TRBJ2-2	15	-	once	CASSQGHQNTGELFF	TGTGCCAGCAGCCAGGGACACCAGAACACCGGGGAGCTGTTTTTT
TRBV4-1	TRBJ2-1	16	-	-	CASSQDPYGSYNEQFF	TGCGCCAGCAGCCAAGATCCCTACGGCTCCTACAATGAGCAGTTCTTC
TRBV7-2	TRBJ2-5	16	-	-	CASSFPPGRFEETQYF	TGTGCCAGCAGCTTCCCCCCGGGGAGGTTTGAGGAGACCCAGTACTTC
TRBV5-1	TRBJ2-5	13	-	-	CASSLRVQETQYF	TGCGCCAGCAGCCTCCGTGTACAAGAGACCCAGTACTTC
TRBV9	TRBJ2-6	14	TRBD1	-	CASTSTGTGPVLTF	TGTGCCAGCACCTCCACTGGGACAGGGCCCGTCCTGACTTTC
TRBV3-1/TRBV3-2	TRBJ2-7	15	TRBD1	-	CASSQRTGGSYEQYF	TGTGCCAGCAGCCAAAGGACAGGGGGCTCCTACGAGCAGTACTTC
TRBV2	TRBJ2-7	16	-	once	CASSEGSYPFSYEQYF	TGTGCCAGCAGTGAAGGAAGCTACCCTTTTTCCTACGAGCAGTACTTC
TRBV7-9	TRBJ2-6	12	-	-	CASSLVSNVLTF	TGTGCCAGCAGCTTAGTCTCCAACGTCCTGACTTTC
TRBV5-1	TRBJ2-1	13	-	-	CASSLVGFDEQFF	TGCGCCAGCAGCTTGGTGGGCTTTGACGAGCAGTTCTTC
TRBV6-5	TRBJ1-6	15	-	-	CASSYSGQGYSPLHF	TGTGCCAGCAGTTACTCCGGGCAGGGATATTCACCCCTCCACTTT
TRBV11-2	TRBJ1-6	16	TRBD1	-	CASSLTGESYNSPLHF	TGTGCCAGCAGTCTTACAGGGGAATCCTATAATTCACCCCTCCACTTT
TRBV7-8	TRBJ1-1	18	-	-	CASSLRQGRGTGNTEAFF	TGTGCCAGCAGCCTACGCCAGGGCAGGGGTACGGGGAACACTGAAGCTTTCTTT
TRBV7-2	TRBJ2-2	15	TRBD2	-	CASSLLAGSTGELFF	TGTGCCAGCAGCCTCTTAGCGGGTTCTACCGGGGAGCTGTTTTTT
TRBV9	TRBJ1-1	13	-	few	CASSVSGVGEAFF	TGTGCCAGCAGCGTATCAGGGGTGGGTGAAGCTTTCTTT
TRBV19	TRBJ1-2	13	TRBD1	-	CASSRGTGESYTF	TGTGCCAGTAGTCGCGGGACAGGGGAAAGCTACACCTTC
TRBV5-1	TRBJ1-1	14	-	-	CASSLPGPNTEAFF	TGCGCCAGCAGCTTGCCAGGCCCGAACACTGAAGCTTTCTTT
TRBV6-5	TRBJ2-3	13	TRBD1	-	CAGRTGSTDTQYF	TGTGCCGGGAGGACAGGGTCCACAGATACGCAGTATTTT
TRBV19	TRBJ1-2	15	-	-	CASTRRGQPHYGYTF	TGTGCCAGTACCCGACGCGGACAGCCTCACTATGGCTACACCTTC
TRBV24-1	TRBJ1-2	16	TRBD1	-	CATSDVVPGGNYGYTF	TGTGCCACCAGTGATGTAGTTCCAGGGGGCAACTATGGCTACACCTTC
TRBV1	TRBJ1-2	14	-	-	CTSSQERGMGGYTF	TGCACCAGCAGCCAAGAAAGGGGGATGGGGGGCTACACCTTC
TRBV2	TRBJ1-2	14	TRBD1	-	CASSSDRAAYGYTF	TGTGCCAGCAGCTCGGACAGGGCTGCTTATGGCTACACCTTC
TRBV24-1	TRBJ1-2	13	-	-	CATSERTGGGYTF	TGTGCCACCAGTGAGCGGACCGGCGGGGGCTACACCTTC
TRBV7-2	TRBJ2-1	14	-	-	CASSFIRGYNEQFF	TGTGCCAGCAGCTTCATCCGGGGATACAATGAGCAGTTCTTC
TRBV10-2	TRBJ2-2	13	-	-	CASSGQYTGELFF	TGCGCCAGCAGTGGACAGTACACCGGGGAGCTGTTTTTT
TRBV19	TRBJ1-5	17	-	-	CASSVFRVAGSNQPQHF	TGTGCCAGTAGTGTCTTCCGGGTTGCGGGAAGCAATCAGCCCCAGCATTTT
TRBV28	TRBJ1-5	13	-	few	CASSFDRHQPQHF	TGTGCCAGCAGTTTTGACAGGCATCAGCCCCAGCATTTT
TRBV25-1	TRBJ1-2	16	-	-	CASSEGGRGTNYGYTF	TGTGCCAGCAGTGAAGGTGGCAGGGGTACAAACTATGGCTACACCTTC
TRBV28	TRBJ1-2	15	TRBD1	-	CASSPNRGPNYGYTF	TGTGCCAGCAGCCCTAACAGGGGCCCTAACTATGGCTACACCTTC